The present TCR beta chain was sequenced within a study of shared clonotypes between healthy human individuals (TCRdb year 2020). With respect to the entire study: The cohort included a few men and a couple of women between 18 and 49 years of age. Leukapheresis yielded between about 0.8 and 9.5 billion PBMCs per donor. To increase sequencing depth and limit assay-specific biases, different laboratories used diverse techniques to prepare libraries and sequence TCR repertoires. To estimate repertoire size and how much clonotype sharing occurs between individuals, the study deeply sequenced the blood TCR repertoires of a handful of healthy adults. What the work shows at the level of the full study, not this receptor alone: Only blood was sampled, and tissue TCR repertoires likely differ from those in blood. Pairwise subsampling led to the expectation that sequencing depth would affect the degree of clonotype sharing among donors. Because the study included only a small number of donors, the genetic and exposure-history diversity represented was limited.

Donors were healthy HIV-negative adults with no recently reported acute infections or vaccinations. Every donor was a Caucasian adult residing in Nashville, Tennessee, USA. In the unsorted samples, 87 million or so PBMCs were counted, and genomic DNA was extracted using the QIAamp DNA Blood Mini kit. Blood was obtained by leukapheresis, after which PBMCs were separated by Ficoll-Histopaque density gradient centrifugation and cryopreserved in liquid nitrogen vapor phase. Its CDR3 holds 13 amino acids, cysteine through phenylalanine. CDR3 DNA is the only sequence kept; it has 39 bases, read in frame from the first base. CDR1 LGHNA and CDR2 YSLEER are derived from the germline V gene. V loses 4 bases at its end and J loses 4 bases; junction bases beyond the gene matches: 4. About this clone: The specificity of this receptor is unknown. The input lacks base qualities; no much larger clone sits a single base away.

TCR CDR3 regions were amplified from genomic DNA by multiplex PCR using the deep immunoSEQ assay. For each cell subset, the extracted genomic DNA was distributed evenly across all wells of several immunoSEQ 96-well plates, and each plate served as one replicate. For unsorted PBMC, roughly 0.3 ug genomic DNA, equal to roughly 33,000 T cell genomes, was loaded into each replicate PCR. Genomic DNA from unsorted PBMC was sequenced over ten immunoSEQ deep assay plates. Purified libraries were quantified with a Qubit 3.0 fluorometer, sized on a Bioanalyzer 2100, and re-quantified with the KAPA Library Quantification kit. Every immunoSEQ 96-well plate was sequenced on a dedicated single-read 150-cycle Illumina NextSeq 550 flow cell. Concerning the study's data processing: The immunoSEQ output contained only junctional sequences without quality scores, so filtering could not match that applied to full-length reads. Sequences were annotated with PyIR, a Python wrapper for IgBLAST v1.9, and V/J genes and CDR3 were assigned using IMGT germline references. Reads were removed for weak V/J assignments (E-value above 1e-6), missing CDR3, stop codons, out-of-frame junctions, or ambiguous translated residues. A V3J clonotype was defined by an identical inferred V gene, J gene, and CDR3 amino acid sequence. The percentage overlap between two repertoires was calculated by dividing the number of shared unique clonotypes by the size of the smaller repertoire. RTK rarefaction, the Chao1 estimator, and Recon v2.1 estimates of unobserved clonotypes were used to assess repertoire richness. In its TCRdb copy, this immuneACCESS table keeps in-frame sequences only and misses some clones. Where compared with another copy, unresolved V genes explain less than half of these, and the others have no known cause. D and trimming were read from the DNA, whereas the V and J calls and clone size are those reported in that table. The sample table lists about 490,000 clones, over 70% of them with a count of one. The top ten clones comprise roughly 12% of the sample.

The TCR was taken from a woman between 40 and 55 years old in good health. Some clones in this sample may be carry-over from other donors' samples. The rearranged segments are TRBV4-3 and TRBJ2-7; a stretch of 7 junction bases matches TRBD1. The sample taken for sequencing was PBMCs. The base sequence is TGCGCCAGCAGCCGGGACAGTGGGTACGAGCAGTACTTC. It specifies CASSRDSGYEQYF.